One sample yielded the 9 T cell receptor beta chains listed below, sequenced in a study of T cells in Graves' hyperthyroidism and ophthalmopathy. Researchers took RNA transcripts and amplified the TCR beta CDR3 regions from them. HTBI primers were used for first-round RT-PCR of the TCR CDR3. MiXCR, applied by TCRdb to the multiplex PCR reads, yields one record per CDR3 protein. This table holds roughly 570,000 distinct CDR3 sequences, around 46% found once. Sequenced input: peripheral blood or thyroid tissue (not recorded which). These receptors all come from a woman in her late teens or twenties with Graves' hyperthyroidism.

This clonotype was detected a few times. The chain couples TRBV10-1 to TRBJ2-3; possible D gene TRBD2, 6 bases. In germline, CDR1 is WNHNN, CDR2 SYGVQD (reference sequence). Trimming removed 3 bases at V and 8 bases at J, with 15 bases between. This CDR3 region has 14 residues. The CDR3 is CASSERRDGGTQYF. The CDR3 DNA reads TGCGCCAGCAGTGAACGGAGGGATGGGGGTACGCAGTATTTT.

This clonotype has only one observation. The chain combines TRBV7-9 with TRBJ2-7; perhaps TRBD1 as D (7 bases). Germline V gives CDR1 SEHNR, CDR2 FQNEAQ (reference sequence). The CDR3 extends over 14 amino acids. The V end lost 5 bases, the J end lost 5 bases, and 16 bases lay between the germline ends. CDR3 region: CASSNPSRGDEQYF. The CDR3 DNA reads TGTGCCAGCAGCAACCCCTCCAGGGGGGACGAGCAGTACTTC.

There are many counts of this clonotype. The genes are TRBV9 and TRBJ2-7; D not resolved. CDR3 size: 16 residues. Germline values: CDR1 SGDLS, CDR2 YYNGEE. V was trimmed by 0 bases and J by 3 bases, leaving 16 bases between them. CDR3 amino acids: CASSVDPRAALYEQYF. The CDR3 DNA is TGTGCCAGCAGCGTAGACCCTCGCGCGGCGCTCTACGAGCAGTACTTC.

V and J are TRBV10-3 and TRBJ2-5, with a tentative D call TRBD1 (6 bases). V was shortened by 8 bases and J by 5 bases, with 9 bases between the two germline ends. This CDR3 region has 11 residues. The germline V gene has CDR1 ENHRY and CDR2 SYGVKD. This CDR3 is CAIGGSETQYF. The DNA of the CDR3 is TGTGCCATCGGGGGCAGCGAGACCCAGTACTTC.

This chain connects TRBV7-9 to TRBJ1-4; TRBD1 matches at 9 bases. Per germline, CDR1 SEHNR and CDR2 FQNEAQ (reference sequence). The CDR3 spans 16 residues. Germline trimming cut 6 bases from V and 11 bases from J; bases unmatched to any gene: 16. Here the CDR3 reads CASSELSGTGMVKLFF. The CDR3, as DNA: TGTGCCAGCAGTGAACTTTCCGGGACAGGGATGGTCAAACTGTTTTTT.

The chain employs TRBV10-1 and TRBJ2-1; possible D gene TRBD1, 6 bases. CDR3 length: 14 residues. V was clipped by 3 bases and J by 2 bases, with 8 bases between them. The V gene's germline CDR1 is WNHNN and CDR2 SYGVQD (reference sequence). CDR3 DNA sequence: TGCGCCAGCAGTGACGGGGACACCTACAATGAGCAGTTCTTC. This codes for CASSDGDTYNEQFF.

This chain links TRBV19 with TRBJ2-7, with 11 bases identical to TRBD2. Judging by the DNA end, TRBJ2-1 fits better; the J call may be wrong. Germline V CDR1 and CDR2: LNHDA, SQIVND (reference sequence). The CDR3 is 14 amino acids. Here the CDR3 reads CASRLAGVGNEQFF. In DNA, the CDR3 is TGTGCCAGTAGACTAGCGGGAGTGGGTAATGAGCAGTTCTTC.

The rearrangement links TRBV5-1 to TRBJ2-2; maybe TRBD2 (6 bases). Germline values: CDR1 SGHRS, CDR2 YFSETQ. V was shortened by 4 bases and J by 5 bases, with 18 bases between the two germline ends. The CDR3 runs to 16 residues. The CDR3 reads CASSQEGIAGTGELFF. CDR3 nucleotide sequence: TGCGCCAGCAGCCAAGAAGGGATTGCGGGGACCGGGGAGCTGTTTTTT.

This clonotype was seen a handful of times. The chain couples TRBV6-1 to TRBJ1-5; TRBD1 might be the D (6 bases). This CDR3 has 20 residues. Deletions cut 7 bases from V and 0 bases from J, with 28 bases between. Germline loops: CDR1 MNHNS, CDR2 SASEGT. DNA of the CDR3: TGTGCCAGCACCCTGACCTCTGGGAGGAGGGGGTCTTATAGCAATCAGCCCCAGCATTTT. The encoded protein is CASTLTSGRRGSYSNQPQHF.